The 7 T cell receptor beta chains reported below all come from one sample, sequenced in a study of blood T cell repertoires in COVID-19. The method was immunoSEQ multiplex PCR; TCRdb's version includes in-frame clones alone and lacks a portion of them. The table lists roughly 200,000 clones, over 80% of them singletons. The specimen was PBMCs or T cells enriched from blood (not recorded which). The origin of the receptors is a man younger than 45 who had recovered from COVID-19.

The rearrangement links TRBV12-3 or TRBV12-4 to TRBJ1-4; the match to TRBD1 covers 7 bases. The CDR3 has 13 residues. The junction had 4 bases not matched to a gene; V was cut back by 5 bases and J by 7 bases. The DNA of the CDR3 is TGTGCCAGCAGTCGACAGGGCCTTGAAAAACTGTTTTTT. It codes for CASSRQGLEKLFF.

In its sample, this clone was seen once. The gene calls are TRBV24-1 and TRBJ2-6; 7 bases are shared with TRBD1. V lost 3 bases, J lost 4 bases, and 2 bases stayed unmatched. The germline gives CDR1 KGHDR, CDR2 SFDVKD. The CDR3 spans 15 residues. CDR3 nucleotides: TGTGCCACCAGTGATACAGGGGCCGGGGCCAACGTCCTGACTTTC. Translation: CATSDTGAGANVLTF.

V gene TRBV18 combines with J gene TRBJ2-7, with 9 bases that match TRBD1. V was pared by 2 bases and J by 1 base, with 0 bases of the junction left unmatched. The CDR3 covers 14 residues. Germline V CDR1 and CDR2: KGHSH, LQKENI. In DNA form, the CDR3 reads TGTGCCAGCTCACCAGGGACAGGGTCCTACGAGCAGTACTTC. As protein: CASSPGTGSYEQYF.

The V and J genes are TRBV5-4 and TRBJ2-1; 12 nucleotides match TRBD2. Losses at the gene ends were 4 bases for V and 6 bases for J; bases not matched to a gene: 5. From germline, CDR1 is SGHNT and CDR2 YYREEE (reference sequence). The CDR3 is 15 amino acids. The CDR3 here is CASSRTSGGSNEQFF. CDR3 in DNA: TGTGCCAGCAGCCGTACTAGCGGGGGGTCCAATGAGCAGTTCTTC.

The gene calls are TRBV28 and TRBJ1-4; tentative D call: TRBD1 (5 bases). CDR1 and CDR2 from the germline V gene are MDHEN and SYDVKM. V lost 5 bases and J lost 1, with 14 bases in between. The CDR3 covers 16 residues. The CDR3 protein is CASSTIGTLTNEKLFF. CDR3 DNA sequence: TGTGCCAGCAGTACTATCGGGACTTTAACTAATGAAAAACTGTTTTTT.

The genes are TRBV11-2 and TRBJ2-7, with TRBD2 identical over 10 bases. The CDR3 is 16 residues long. CDR1 and CDR2 (germline): SGHAT, FQNNGV. The V gene end was trimmed by 5 bases and the J gene end by 7 bases; junction bases not matched to a gene: 14. The CDR3 is CASSQGSSGREDEQYF. The CDR3 DNA follows: TGTGCCAGCAGCCAAGGGTCTAGCGGGAGAGAGGATGAGCAGTACTTC.

The chain joins TRBV18 to TRBJ1-1; 9 bases match TRBD1. J gave up 6 bases and V 5 bases, and 7 bases lay outside the gene matches. CDR1 and CDR2 (germline): KGHSH, LQKENI. The CDR3 has 14 amino acids. This CDR3 is CASSKQGAAPEAFF. The CDR3 nucleotides are TGTGCCAGCTCAAAACAGGGGGCGGCGCCTGAAGCTTTCTTT.